This TCR beta chain was identified in a study of T cell responses to AZD1222 COVID-19 vaccine. Study-wide results and limits: Nearly half of spike-specific TCRs reportedly target variant regions that are unmutated in the B.1.351 and B.1.1.7 variants.

Using immunoSEQ multiplex PCR, the repertoire was profiled, and TCRdb retains in-frame clones only, with some absent. The sample contains about 150,000 clones, 80% to 90% of which appear only once. This clone was counted a single time. The antigen remains unidentified. In germline, CDR1 is LNHNV, CDR2 YYDKDF (reference sequence). Trimming stripped 3 bases from V and 3 bases from J, with 15 bases between. The CDR3 contains 16 residues. This chain joins TRBV15 and TRBJ1-5; D possibly corresponds to TRBD1 (6 bases). This specimen was peripheral blood, taken on day 0 of AZD1222 vaccination. The source of this sequence is an adult in good health. CDR3 in amino acids: CATSSTGPSDNQPQHF. The CDR3 DNA sequence: TGTGCCACCAGCAGTACAGGGCCGTCGGACAATCAGCCCCAGCATTTT.